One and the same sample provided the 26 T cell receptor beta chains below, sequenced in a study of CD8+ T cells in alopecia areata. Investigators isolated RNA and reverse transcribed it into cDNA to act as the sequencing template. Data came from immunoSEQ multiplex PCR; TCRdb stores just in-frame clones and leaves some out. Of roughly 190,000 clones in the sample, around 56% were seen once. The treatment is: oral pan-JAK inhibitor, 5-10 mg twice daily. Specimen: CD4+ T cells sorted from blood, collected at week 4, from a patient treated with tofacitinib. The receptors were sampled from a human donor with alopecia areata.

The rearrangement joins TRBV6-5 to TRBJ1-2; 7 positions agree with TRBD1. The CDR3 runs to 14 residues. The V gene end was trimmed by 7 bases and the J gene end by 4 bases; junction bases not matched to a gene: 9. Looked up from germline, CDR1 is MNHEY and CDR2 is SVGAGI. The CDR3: CASTRQGGSYGYTF. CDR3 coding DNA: TGTGCCAGCACTCGTCAGGGGGGATCCTATGGCTACACCTTC.

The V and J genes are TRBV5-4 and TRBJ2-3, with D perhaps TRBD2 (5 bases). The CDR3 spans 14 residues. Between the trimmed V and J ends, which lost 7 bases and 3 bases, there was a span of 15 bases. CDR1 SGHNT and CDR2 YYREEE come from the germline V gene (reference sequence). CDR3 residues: CASSDGVRTDTQYF. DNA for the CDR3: TGTGCCAGCTCGGACGGGGTTCGGACAGATACGCAGTATTTT.

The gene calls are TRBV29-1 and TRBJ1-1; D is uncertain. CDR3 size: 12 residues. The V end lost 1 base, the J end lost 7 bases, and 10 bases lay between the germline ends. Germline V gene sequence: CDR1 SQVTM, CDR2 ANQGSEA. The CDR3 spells CSVEGGRFEAFF. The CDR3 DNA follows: TGCAGCGTTGAAGGAGGCAGGTTTGAAGCTTTCTTT.

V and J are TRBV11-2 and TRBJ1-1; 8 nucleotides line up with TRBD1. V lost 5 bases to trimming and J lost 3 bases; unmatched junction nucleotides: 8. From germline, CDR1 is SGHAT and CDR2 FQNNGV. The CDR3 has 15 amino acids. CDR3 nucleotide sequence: TGTGCCAGCAGCACGCGGACAGGGATGGACACTGAAGCTTTCTTT. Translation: CASSTRTGMDTEAFF.

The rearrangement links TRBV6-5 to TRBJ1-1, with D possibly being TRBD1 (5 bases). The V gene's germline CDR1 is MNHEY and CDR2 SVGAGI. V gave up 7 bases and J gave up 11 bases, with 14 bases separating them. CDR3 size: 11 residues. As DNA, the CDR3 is TGTGCCAGCACAGGGCGCGGTTGGGCTTTCTTT. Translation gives CASTGRGWAFF.

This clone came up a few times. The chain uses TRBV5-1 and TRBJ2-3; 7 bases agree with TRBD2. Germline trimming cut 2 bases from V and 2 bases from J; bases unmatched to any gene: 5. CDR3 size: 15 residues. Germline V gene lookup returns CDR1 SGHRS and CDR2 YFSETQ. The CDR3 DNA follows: TGCGCCAGCAGCTTCGGGGGGTTCAACACAGATACGCAGTATTTT. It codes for CASSFGGFNTDTQYF. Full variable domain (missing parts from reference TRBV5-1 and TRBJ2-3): KAGVTQTPRYLIKTRGQQVTLSCSPISGHRSVSWYQQTPGQGLQFLFEYFSETQRNKGNFPGRFSGRQFSNSRSEMNVSTLELGDSALYLCASSFGGFNTDTQYFGPGTRLTVL.

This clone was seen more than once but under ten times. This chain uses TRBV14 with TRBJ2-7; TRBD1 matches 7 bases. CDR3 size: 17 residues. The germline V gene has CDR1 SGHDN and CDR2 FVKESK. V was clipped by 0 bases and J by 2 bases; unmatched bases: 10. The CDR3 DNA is TGTGCCAGCAGCCAAGATCATGGAACAGGGGTGACCTACGAGCAGTACTTC. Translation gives CASSQDHGTGVTYEQYF. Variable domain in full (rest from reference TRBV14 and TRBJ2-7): EAGVTQFPSHSVIEKGQTVTLRCDPISGHDNLYWYRRVMGKEIKFLLHFVKESKQDESGMPNNRFLAERTGGTYSTLKVQPAELEDSGVYFCASSQDHGTGVTYEQYFGPGTRLTVT.

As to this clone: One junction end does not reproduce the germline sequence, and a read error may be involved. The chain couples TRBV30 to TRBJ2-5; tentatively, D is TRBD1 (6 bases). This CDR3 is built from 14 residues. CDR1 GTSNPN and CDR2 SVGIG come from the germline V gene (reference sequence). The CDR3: CAWSINRDQETQYF. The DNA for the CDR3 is TGTGCCTGGAGTATTAACAGGGACCAGGAGACCCAGTACTTC.

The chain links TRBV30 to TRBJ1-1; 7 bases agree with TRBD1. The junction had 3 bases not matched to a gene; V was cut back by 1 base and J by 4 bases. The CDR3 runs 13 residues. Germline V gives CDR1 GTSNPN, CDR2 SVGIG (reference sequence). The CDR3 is CAWSGQGGTEAFF. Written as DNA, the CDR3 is TGTGCCTGGAGTGGACAGGGTGGCACTGAAGCTTTCTTT.

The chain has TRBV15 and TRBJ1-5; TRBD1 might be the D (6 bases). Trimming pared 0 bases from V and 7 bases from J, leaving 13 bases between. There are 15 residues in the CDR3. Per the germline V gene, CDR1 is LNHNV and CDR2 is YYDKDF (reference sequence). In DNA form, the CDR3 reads TGTGCCACCAGCAGAGAGGCACAGGGCTTACAGCCCCAGCATTTT. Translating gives CATSREAQGLQPQHF. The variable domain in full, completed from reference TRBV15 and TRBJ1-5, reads DAMVIQNPRYQVTQFGKPVTLSCSQTLNHNVMYWYQQKSSQAPKLLFHYYDKDFNNEADTPDNFQSRRPNTSFCFLDIRSPGLGDTAMYLCATSREAQGLQPQHFGDGTRLSIL.

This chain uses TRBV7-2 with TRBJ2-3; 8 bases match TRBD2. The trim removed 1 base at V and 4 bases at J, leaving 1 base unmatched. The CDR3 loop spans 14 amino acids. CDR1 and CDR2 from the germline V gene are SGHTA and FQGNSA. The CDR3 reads CASSLGGGPDTQYF. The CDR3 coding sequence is TGTGCCAGCAGCTTAGGCGGGGGGCCAGATACGCAGTATTTT.

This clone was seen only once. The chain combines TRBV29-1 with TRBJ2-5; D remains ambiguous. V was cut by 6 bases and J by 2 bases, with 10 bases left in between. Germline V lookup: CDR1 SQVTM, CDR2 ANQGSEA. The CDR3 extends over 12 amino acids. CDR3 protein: CSVKEGQETQYF. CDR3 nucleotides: TGCAGCGTCAAAGAAGGACAAGAGACCCAGTACTTC.

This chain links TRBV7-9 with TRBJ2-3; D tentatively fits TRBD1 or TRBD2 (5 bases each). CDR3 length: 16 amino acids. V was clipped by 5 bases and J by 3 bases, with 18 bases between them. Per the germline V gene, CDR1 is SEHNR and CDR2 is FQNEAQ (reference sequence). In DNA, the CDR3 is TGTGCCAGCAGCCTCACACACAGCAGGGAGACAGATACGCAGTATTTT. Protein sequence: CASSLTHSRETDTQYF.

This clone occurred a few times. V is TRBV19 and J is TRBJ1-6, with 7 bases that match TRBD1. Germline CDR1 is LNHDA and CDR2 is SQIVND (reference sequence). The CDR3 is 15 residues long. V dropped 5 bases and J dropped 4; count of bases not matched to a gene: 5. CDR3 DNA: TGTGCCAGTAGTGCACCGGGACAGTATAATTCACCCCTCCACTTT. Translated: CASSAPGQYNSPLHF.

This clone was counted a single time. DNA for the CDR3: TGCAGCGTCCTAACTTATGGCTACACCTTC. It encodes CSVLTYGYTF. The genes are TRBV29-1 and TRBJ1-2, with D uncertain. The germline V gene encodes CDR1 SQVTM and CDR2 ANQGSEA. The CDR3 runs 10 residues. Trimming shortened V by 6 bases and J by 5 bases, and 7 bases separated the two germline ends.

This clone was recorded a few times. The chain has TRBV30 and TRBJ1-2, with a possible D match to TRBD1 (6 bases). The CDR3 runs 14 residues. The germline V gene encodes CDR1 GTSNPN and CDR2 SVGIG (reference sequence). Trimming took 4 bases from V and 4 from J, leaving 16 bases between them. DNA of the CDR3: TGTGCCTGGAAAGGACAGCCGGAAGGCTATGGCTACACCTTC. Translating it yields CAWKGQPEGYGYTF.

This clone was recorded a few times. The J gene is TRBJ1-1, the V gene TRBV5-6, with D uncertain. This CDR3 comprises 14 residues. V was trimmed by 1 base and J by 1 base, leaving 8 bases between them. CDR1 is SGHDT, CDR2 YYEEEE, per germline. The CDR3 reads CASSLRKGNTEAFF. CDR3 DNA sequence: TGTGCCAGCAGCTTGCGTAAGGGGAACACTGAAGCTTTCTTT.

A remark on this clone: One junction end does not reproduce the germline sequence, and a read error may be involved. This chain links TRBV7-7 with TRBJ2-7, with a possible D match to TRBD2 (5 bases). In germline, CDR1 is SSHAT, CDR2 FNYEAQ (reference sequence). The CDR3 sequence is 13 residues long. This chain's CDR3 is CASSFSLGSEQYF. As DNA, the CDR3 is TGTGCTAGCAGCTTCTCTCTGGGGAGCGAGCAGTACTTC.

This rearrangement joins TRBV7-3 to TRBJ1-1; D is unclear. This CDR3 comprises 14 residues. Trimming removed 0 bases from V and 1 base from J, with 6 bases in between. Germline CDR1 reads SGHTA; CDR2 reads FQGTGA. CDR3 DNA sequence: TGTGCCAGCAGCTTAACCCTGGGGAACACTGAAGCTTTCTTT. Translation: CASSLTLGNTEAFF.

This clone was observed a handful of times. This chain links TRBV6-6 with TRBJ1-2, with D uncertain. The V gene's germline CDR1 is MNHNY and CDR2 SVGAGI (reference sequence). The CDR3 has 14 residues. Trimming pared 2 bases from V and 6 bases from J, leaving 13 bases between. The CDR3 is CASSYRQSSNGYTF. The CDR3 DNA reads TGTGCCAGCAGTTACCGGCAGAGTTCAAATGGCTACACCTTC.

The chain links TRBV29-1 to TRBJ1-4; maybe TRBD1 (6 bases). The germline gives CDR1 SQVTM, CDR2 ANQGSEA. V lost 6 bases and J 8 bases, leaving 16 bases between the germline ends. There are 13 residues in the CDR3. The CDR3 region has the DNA TGCAGCGTCGTCAGGGGCCCTTGGGAAAAACTGTTTTTT. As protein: CSVVRGPWEKLFF. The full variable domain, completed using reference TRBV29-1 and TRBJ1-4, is SAVISQKPSRDICQRGTSLTIQCQVDSQVTMMFWYRQQPGQSLTLIATANQGSEATYESGFVIDKFPISRPNLTFSTLTVSNMSPEDSSIYLCSVVRGPWEKLFFGSGTQLSVL.

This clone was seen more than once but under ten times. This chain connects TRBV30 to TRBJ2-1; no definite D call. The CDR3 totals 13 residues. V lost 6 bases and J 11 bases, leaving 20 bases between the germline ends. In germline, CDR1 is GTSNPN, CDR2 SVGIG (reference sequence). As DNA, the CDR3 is TGTGCCTGTACTCCCCAGCTACCGGGTCAGCAGTTCTTC. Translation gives CACTPQLPGQQFF.

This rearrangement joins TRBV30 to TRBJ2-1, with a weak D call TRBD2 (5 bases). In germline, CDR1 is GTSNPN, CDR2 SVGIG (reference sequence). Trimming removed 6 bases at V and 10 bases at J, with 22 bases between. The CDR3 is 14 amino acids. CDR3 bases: TGTGCCTGTCGGGTCGGCGGGCCCCTATGGGAGCAGTTCTTC. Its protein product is CACRVGGPLWEQFF. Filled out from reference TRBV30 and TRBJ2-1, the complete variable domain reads SQTIHQWPATLVQPVGSPLSLECTVEGTSNPNLYWYRQAAGRGLQLLFYSVGIGQISSEVPQNLSASRPQDRQFILSSKKLLLSDSGFYLCACRVGGPLWEQFFGPGTRLTVL.

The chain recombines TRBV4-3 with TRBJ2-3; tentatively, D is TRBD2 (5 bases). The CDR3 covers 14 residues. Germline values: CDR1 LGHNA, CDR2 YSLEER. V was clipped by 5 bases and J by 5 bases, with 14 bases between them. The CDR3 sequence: CASSLAGQGDTQYF. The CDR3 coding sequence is TGCGCCAGCAGCTTGGCGGGCCAAGGAGATACGCAGTATTTT.

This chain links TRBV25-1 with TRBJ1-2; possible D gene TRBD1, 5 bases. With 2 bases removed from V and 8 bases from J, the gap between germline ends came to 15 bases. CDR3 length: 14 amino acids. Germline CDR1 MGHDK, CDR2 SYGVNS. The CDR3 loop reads CASSEPPPRDGYTF. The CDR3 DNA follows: TGTGCCAGCAGTGAACCCCCCCCCAGGGACGGCTACACCTTC.

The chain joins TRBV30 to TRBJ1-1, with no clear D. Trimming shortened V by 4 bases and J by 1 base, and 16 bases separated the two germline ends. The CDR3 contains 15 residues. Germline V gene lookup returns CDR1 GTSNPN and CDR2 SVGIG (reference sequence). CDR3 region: CAWKSVSLGNTEAFF. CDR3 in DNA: TGTGCCTGGAAGAGCGTTTCCCTGGGGAACACTGAAGCTTTCTTT.